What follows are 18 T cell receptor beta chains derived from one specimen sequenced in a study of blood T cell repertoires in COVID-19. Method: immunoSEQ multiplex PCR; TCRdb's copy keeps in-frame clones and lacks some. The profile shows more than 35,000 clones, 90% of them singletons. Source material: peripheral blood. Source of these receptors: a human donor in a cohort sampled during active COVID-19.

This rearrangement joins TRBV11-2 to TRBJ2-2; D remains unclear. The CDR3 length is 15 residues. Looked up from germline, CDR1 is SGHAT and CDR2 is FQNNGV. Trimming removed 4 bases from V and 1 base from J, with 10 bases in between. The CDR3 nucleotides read TGTGCCAGCAGCTCCCTCCCCCTGAACACCGGGGAGCTGTTTTTT. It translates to CASSSLPLNTGELFF.

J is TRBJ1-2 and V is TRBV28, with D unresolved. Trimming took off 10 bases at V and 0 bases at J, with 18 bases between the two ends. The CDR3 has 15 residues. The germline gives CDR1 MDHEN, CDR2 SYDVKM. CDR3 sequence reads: CAIPIGPKPNYGYTF. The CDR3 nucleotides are TGTGCCATACCCATTGGGCCGAAACCTAACTATGGCTACACCTTC.

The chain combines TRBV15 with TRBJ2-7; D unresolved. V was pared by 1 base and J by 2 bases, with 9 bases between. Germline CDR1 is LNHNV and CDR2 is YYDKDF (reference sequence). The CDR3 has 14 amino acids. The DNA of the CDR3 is TGTGCCACCAGCAGAGTGGGCCAGGCCTACGAGCAGTACTTC. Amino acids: CATSRVGQAYEQYF.

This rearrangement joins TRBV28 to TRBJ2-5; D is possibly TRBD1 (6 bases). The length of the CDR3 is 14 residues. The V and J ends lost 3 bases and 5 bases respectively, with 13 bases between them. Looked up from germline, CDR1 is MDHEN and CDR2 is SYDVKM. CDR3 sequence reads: CASSFGQGHETQYF. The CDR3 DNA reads TGTGCCAGCAGTTTCGGGCAGGGACACGAGACCCAGTACTTC.

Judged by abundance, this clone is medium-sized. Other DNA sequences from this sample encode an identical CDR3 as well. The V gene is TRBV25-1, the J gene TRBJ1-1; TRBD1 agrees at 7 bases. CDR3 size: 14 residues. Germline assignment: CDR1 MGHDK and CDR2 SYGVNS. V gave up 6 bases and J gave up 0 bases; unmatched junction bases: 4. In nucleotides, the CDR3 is TGTGCCAGCAGCGGCAGGGGGATGAACACTGAAGCTTTCTTT. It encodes CASSGRGMNTEAFF.

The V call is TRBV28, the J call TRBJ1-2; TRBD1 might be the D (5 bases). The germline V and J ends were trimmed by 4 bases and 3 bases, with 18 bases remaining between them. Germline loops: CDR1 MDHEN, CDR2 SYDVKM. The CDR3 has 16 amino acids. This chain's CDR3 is CASSSPRTHSYYGYTF. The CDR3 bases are TGTGCCAGCAGTTCCCCACGGACACATTCCTACTATGGCTACACCTTC.

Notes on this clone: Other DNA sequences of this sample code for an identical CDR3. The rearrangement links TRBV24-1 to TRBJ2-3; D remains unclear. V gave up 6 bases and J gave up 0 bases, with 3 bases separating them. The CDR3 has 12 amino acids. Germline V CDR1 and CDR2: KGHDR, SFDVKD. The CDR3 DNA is TGTGCCACCAGTCCTAGCACAGATACGCAGTATTTT. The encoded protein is CATSPSTDTQYF.

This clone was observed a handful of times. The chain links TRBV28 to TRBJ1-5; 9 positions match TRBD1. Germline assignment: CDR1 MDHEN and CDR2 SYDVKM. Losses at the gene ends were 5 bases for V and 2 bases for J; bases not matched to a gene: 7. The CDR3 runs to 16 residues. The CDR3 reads CASSALQGAGNQPQHF. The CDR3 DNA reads TGTGCCAGCAGTGCCCTACAGGGGGCTGGCAATCAGCCCCAGCATTTT.

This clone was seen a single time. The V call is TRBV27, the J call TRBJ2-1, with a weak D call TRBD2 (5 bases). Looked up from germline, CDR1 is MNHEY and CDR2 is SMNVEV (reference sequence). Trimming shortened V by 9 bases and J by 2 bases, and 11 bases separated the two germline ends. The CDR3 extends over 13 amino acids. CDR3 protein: CARSGRTYNEQFF. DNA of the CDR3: TGTGCCAGGAGTGGGAGAACCTACAATGAGCAGTTCTTC.

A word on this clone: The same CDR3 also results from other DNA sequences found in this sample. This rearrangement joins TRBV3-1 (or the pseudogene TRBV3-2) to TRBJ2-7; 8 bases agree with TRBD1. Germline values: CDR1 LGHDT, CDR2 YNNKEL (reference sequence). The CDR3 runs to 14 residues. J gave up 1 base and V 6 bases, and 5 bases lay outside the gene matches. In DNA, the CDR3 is TGTGCCAGCAGGAGACAGGGGAGGTCCTACGAGCAGTACTTC. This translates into CASRRQGRSYEQYF.

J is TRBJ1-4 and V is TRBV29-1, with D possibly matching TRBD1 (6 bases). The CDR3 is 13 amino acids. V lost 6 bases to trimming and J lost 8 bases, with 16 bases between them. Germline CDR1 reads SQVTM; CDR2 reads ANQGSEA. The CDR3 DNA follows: TGCAGCGTAGACACAGGGTTTCGCGAAAAACTGTTTTTT. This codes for CSVDTGFREKLFF.

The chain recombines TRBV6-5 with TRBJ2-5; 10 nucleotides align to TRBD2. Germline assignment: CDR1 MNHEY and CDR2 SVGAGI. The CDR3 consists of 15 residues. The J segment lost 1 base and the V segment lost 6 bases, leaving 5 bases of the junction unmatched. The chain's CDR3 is CASRDRTSGQETQYF. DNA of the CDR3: TGTGCCAGCAGGGATAGGACTAGCGGCCAAGAGACCCAGTACTTC.

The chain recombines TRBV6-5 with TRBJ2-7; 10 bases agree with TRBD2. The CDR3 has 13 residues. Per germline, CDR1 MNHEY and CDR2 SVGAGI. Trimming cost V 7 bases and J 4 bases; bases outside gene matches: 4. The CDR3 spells CASTASGRYEQYF. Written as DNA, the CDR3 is TGTGCCAGCACTGCTAGCGGGAGATACGAGCAGTACTTC.

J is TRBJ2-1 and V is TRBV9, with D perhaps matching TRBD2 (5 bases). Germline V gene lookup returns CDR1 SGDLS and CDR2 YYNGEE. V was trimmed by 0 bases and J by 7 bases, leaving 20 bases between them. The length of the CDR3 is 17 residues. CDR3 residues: CASSVGAGRAGENEQFF. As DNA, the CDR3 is TGTGCCAGCAGCGTAGGGGCAGGCCGCGCGGGCGAGAATGAGCAGTTCTTC.

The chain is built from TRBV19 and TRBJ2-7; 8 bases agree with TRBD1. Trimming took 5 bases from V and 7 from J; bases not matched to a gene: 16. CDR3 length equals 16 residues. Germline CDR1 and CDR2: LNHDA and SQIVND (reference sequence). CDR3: CASSSPRDRGSGEQYF. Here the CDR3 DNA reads TGTGCCAGTAGTTCCCCGCGCGACAGGGGATCGGGTGAGCAGTACTTC.

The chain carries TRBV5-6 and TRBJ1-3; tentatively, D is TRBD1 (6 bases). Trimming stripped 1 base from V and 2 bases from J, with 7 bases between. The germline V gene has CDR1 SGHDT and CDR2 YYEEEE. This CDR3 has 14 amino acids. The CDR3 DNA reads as TGTGCCAGCAGCTTGACAGGGACTGGAAACACCATATATTTT. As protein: CASSLTGTGNTIYF.

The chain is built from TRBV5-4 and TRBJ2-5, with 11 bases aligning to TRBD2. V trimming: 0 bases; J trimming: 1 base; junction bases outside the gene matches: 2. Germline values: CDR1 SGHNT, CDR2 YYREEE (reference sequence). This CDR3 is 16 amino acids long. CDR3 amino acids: CASSLGLAGGQETQYF. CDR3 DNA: TGTGCCAGCAGCTTGGGGCTAGCGGGGGGCCAAGAGACCCAGTACTTC.

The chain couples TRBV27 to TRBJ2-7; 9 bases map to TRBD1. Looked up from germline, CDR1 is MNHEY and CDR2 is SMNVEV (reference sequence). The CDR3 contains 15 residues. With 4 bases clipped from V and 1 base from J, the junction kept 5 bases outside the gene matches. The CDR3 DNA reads TGTGCCAGCAGTTCCCAAGGGACAGGGTCCTACGAGCAGTACTTC. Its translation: CASSSQGTGSYEQYF.